These 18 T cell receptor beta chains share one sample of origin, sequenced in a study of cytomegalovirus exposure and HLA in healthy donors. 13 Jbeta primers and 60 Vbeta primers were used for the PCR. The data were produced by immunoSEQ multiplex PCR, yet TCRdb's version contains in-frame clones alone and is incomplete. The sample yields tens of thousands of clones, approximately 82% seen once. Source material: PBMCs. The receptor set was obtained from a man between 65 and 85 years old in good health and CMV-seropositive.

The chain recombines TRBV18 with TRBJ1-5, with 9 bases identical to TRBD1. V lost 2 bases to trimming and J lost 3 bases; unmatched junction nucleotides: 2. The CDR3 is 15 amino acids. Germline CDR1 is KGHSH and CDR2 is LQKENI. CDR3 DNA sequence: TGTGCCAGCTCACCAGGGACAGGGAACAATCAGCCCCAGCATTTT. It codes for CASSPGTGNNQPQHF.

The rearrangement links TRBV5-4 to TRBJ1-2; TRBD1 agrees at 7 bases. The CDR3 consists of 14 residues. V was pared by 1 base and J by 7 bases, with 7 bases of the junction left unmatched. Germline CDR1 and CDR2: SGHNT and YYREEE (reference sequence). This CDR3 reads CASSLPGTARGYTF. The CDR3 DNA sequence: TGTGCCAGCAGCTTGCCCGGGACAGCCCGTGGCTACACCTTC. The full variable domain, its missing parts supplied by reference TRBV5-4 and TRBJ1-2, is ETGVTQSPTHLIKTRGQQVTLRCSSQSGHNTVSWYQQALGQGPQFIFQYYREEENGRGNFPPRFSGLQFPNYSSELNVNALELDDSALYLCASSLPGTARGYTFGSGTRLTVV.

V and J are TRBV10-3 and TRBJ2-1; 10 bases match TRBD2. Germline V gene sequence: CDR1 ENHRY, CDR2 SYGVKD. The CDR3 has 17 amino acids. With 0 bases clipped from V and 8 bases from J, the junction kept 10 bases outside the gene matches. The CDR3 DNA reads as TGTGCCATCAGTGAGTCGATTGGACTAGCGGAGTCTGATGAGCAGTTCTTC. Amino acids: CAISESIGLAESDEQFF.

The CDR3: CASSQGGLAGIPGGYEQYF. CDR3 sequence (DNA): TGCGCCAGCAGCCAAGGCGGTCTAGCGGGCATCCCAGGAGGGTACGAGCAGTACTTC. The chain has TRBV4-1 and TRBJ2-7; 8 bases fit TRBD2. The germline V gene has CDR1 MGHRA and CDR2 YSYEKL. The CDR3 runs 19 residues. V shed 1 base, J shed 4 bases, and the junction held 18 bases outside the gene matches.

V is TRBV12-1 and J is TRBJ1-1; TRBD1, the D gene given by the table, was not confirmed from the DNA. TRBV12-1 is a documented pseudogene. The CDR3 is 15 amino acids. DNA for the CDR3: TGTGCCAGCAGCACCCCAGGACAGGGGGCTACTGAAGCTTTCTTT. Encoded protein: CASSTPGQGATEAFF.

The rearrangement joins TRBV6-1 to TRBJ1-4, with unresolved D. The V gene lost 6 bases and the J gene lost 0 bases, with 14 bases spanning the gap. Germline CDR1 reads MNHNS; CDR2 reads SASEGT. CDR3 length equals 16 residues. The CDR3, as DNA: TGTGCCAGCAGAGAACGGTTCCTGCCAACTAATGAAAAACTGTTTTTT. Translation: CASRERFLPTNEKLFF.

CDR3 region: CASSLGTSGDYEQYF. CDR3 nucleotides: TGCGCCAGCAGCTTGGGGACTAGCGGGGACTACGAGCAGTACTTC. V usage is TRBV5-1 and J usage is TRBJ2-7; TRBD2 aligns across 12 bases. V lost 0 bases and J lost 3; bases outside the gene matches: 1. The CDR3 contains 15 residues. Germline CDR1 SGHRS, CDR2 YFSETQ. Drawing the rest from reference TRBV5-1 and TRBJ2-7, the complete variable domain is KAGVTQTPRYLIKTRGQQVTLSCSPISGHRSVSWYQQTPGQGLQFLFEYFSETQRNKGNFPGRFSGRQFSNSRSEMNVSTLELGDSALYLCASSLGTSGDYEQYFGPGTRLTVT.

A few counts support this clone. This rearrangement joins TRBV18 to TRBJ1-3; D is possibly TRBD1 (6 bases). Germline CDR1 reads KGHSH; CDR2 reads LQKENI. V shed 4 bases and J shed 0 bases, with 13 bases lying between them. The CDR3 is 16 residues long. This chain's CDR3 is CASSQGTPSSGNTIYF. As DNA, the CDR3 is TGTGCCAGCTCACAGGGGACACCCTCCTCTGGAAACACCATATATTTT.

The chain links TRBV5-1 to TRBJ1-4; D is perhaps TRBD1 (6 bases). V was shortened by 4 bases and J by 5 bases, with 12 bases between the two germline ends. This CDR3 spans 14 amino acids. Germline V gene lookup returns CDR1 SGHRS and CDR2 YFSETQ. CDR3 region: CASSPGTPNEKLFF. The CDR3 DNA reads as TGCGCCAGCAGCCCGGGGACACCAAATGAAAAACTGTTTTTT.

V gene TRBV10-3 combines with J gene TRBJ1-1, with 7 bases aligning to TRBD1. Trimming at V came to 10 bases and at J to 1 base, leaving 9 bases not matched to a gene. This CDR3 comprises 14 residues. CDR1 and CDR2 (germline): ENHRY, SYGVKD. For the CDR3, the DNA is TGTGCCACCGTTCCACAGGGGCGGAACACTGAAGCTTTCTTT. Translation gives CATVPQGRNTEAFF.

The chain recombines TRBV18 with TRBJ2-3; 8 bases align to TRBD1. This CDR3 is built from 15 residues. Looked up from germline, CDR1 is KGHSH and CDR2 is LQKENI. The trim removed 3 bases at V and 4 bases at J, leaving 6 bases unmatched. The CDR3 sequence: CASSPLTGGADTQYF. The CDR3 nucleotides read TGTGCCAGCTCACCCCTCACAGGGGGAGCAGATACGCAGTATTTT.

Comments on this clone: A read error is likely, as this CDR3 ends without the conserved phenylalanine or tryptophan. The chain couples TRBV5-4 to TRBJ2-3, with 11 positions matching TRBD2. Germline assignment: CDR1 SGHNT and CDR2 YYREEE (reference sequence). With V trimmed by 2 bases and J by 2 bases, 4 bases remained unmatched. The length of the CDR3 is 16 residues. CDR3 in amino acids: CASSFRLAGITDTQYV. The CDR3 DNA reads as TGTGCCAGCAGCTTTCGACTAGCGGGGATCACAGATACGCAGTATGTT.

The genes are TRBV7-2 and TRBJ2-1, with D tentatively TRBD2 (5 bases). Between the trimmed V and J ends, which lost 1 base and 3 bases, there was a span of 10 bases. This CDR3 spans 15 amino acids. Germline CDR1 is SGHTA and CDR2 is FQGNSA. The CDR3 DNA is TGTGCCAGCAGCTTAGACGCGGGCCGCTACAATGAGCAGTTCTTC. It is translated as CASSLDAGRYNEQFF.

This clone has only one observation. The chain is built from TRBV28 and TRBJ1-4; TRBD1 is a possible D gene (6 bases). Deletions cut 6 bases from V and 2 bases from J, with 13 bases between. CDR1 MDHEN and CDR2 SYDVKM come from the germline V gene. CDR3 length: 15 residues. The CDR3 spells CASSSPGGTNEKLFF. Here the CDR3 DNA reads TGTGCCAGCAGCTCGCCGGGGGGCACTAATGAAAAACTGTTTTTT.

The genes are TRBV7-2 and TRBJ1-2; 7 bases are shared with TRBD1. Trimming took 5 bases from V and 3 from J; bases not matched to a gene: 3. The CDR3 sequence is 13 residues long. CDR1 and CDR2 from the germline V gene are SGHTA and FQGNSA. CDR3 nucleotide sequence: TGTGCCAGCAGCCGAGGGGGCGACTATGGCTACACCTTC. Protein sequence: CASSRGGDYGYTF. The full variable domain, rest sourced from reference TRBV7-2 and TRBJ1-2, is GAGVSQSPSNKVTEKGKDVELRCDPISGHTALYWYRQSLGQGLEFLIYFQGNSAPDKSGLPSDRFSAERTGGSVSTLTIQRTQQEDSAVYLCASSRGGDYGYTFGSGTRLTVV.

In this sample, this clone turned up once. The J gene is TRBJ1-1, the V gene TRBV14; D possibly corresponds to TRBD1 (5 bases). Trimming removed 2 bases from V and 5 bases from J, with 15 bases in between. Germline assignment: CDR1 SGHDN and CDR2 FVKESK. The CDR3 contains 15 residues. CDR3 sequence (DNA): TGTGCCAGCAGCCAATTTGGGCAGGGCGGAACTGAAGCTTTCTTT. Protein: CASSQFGQGGTEAFF. Looking up the rest from reference TRBV14 and TRBJ1-1 gives the full variable domain: EAGVTQFPSHSVIEKGQTVTLRCDPISGHDNLYWYRRVMGKEIKFLLHFVKESKQDESGMPNNRFLAERTGGTYSTLKVQPAELEDSGVYFCASSQFGQGGTEAFFGQGTRLTVV.

This clone appeared once. The chain couples TRBV2 to TRBJ1-1; the match to TRBD1 covers 9 bases. Germline V gene sequence: CDR1 SNHLY, CDR2 FYNNEI. The CDR3 has 13 residues. J gave up 4 bases and V 6 bases, and 3 bases lay outside the gene matches. The CDR3 sequence: CASRTTGGTEAFF. CDR3 nucleotides: TGTGCCAGCAGGACGACAGGGGGCACTGAAGCTTTCTTT.

This clone has more than one count but fewer than ten. J is TRBJ2-5 and V is TRBV2; tentatively, D is TRBD2 (6 bases). The length of the CDR3 is 15 residues. Trimming cost V 6 bases and J 5 bases, with 19 bases left between them. CDR1 and CDR2 from the germline V gene are SNHLY and FYNNEI. The CDR3, as DNA: TGTGCCAGCAGGAAGAGGGACTCCCCCCGTGAGACCCAGTACTTC. As protein: CASRKRDSPRETQYF. The variable domain in full, completed from reference TRBV2 and TRBJ2-5, reads EPEVTQTPSHQVTQMGQEVILRCVPISNHLYFYWYRQILGQKVEFLVSFYNNEISEKSEIFDDQFSVERPDGSNFTLKIRSTKLEDSAMYFCASRKRDSPRETQYFGPGTRLLVL.